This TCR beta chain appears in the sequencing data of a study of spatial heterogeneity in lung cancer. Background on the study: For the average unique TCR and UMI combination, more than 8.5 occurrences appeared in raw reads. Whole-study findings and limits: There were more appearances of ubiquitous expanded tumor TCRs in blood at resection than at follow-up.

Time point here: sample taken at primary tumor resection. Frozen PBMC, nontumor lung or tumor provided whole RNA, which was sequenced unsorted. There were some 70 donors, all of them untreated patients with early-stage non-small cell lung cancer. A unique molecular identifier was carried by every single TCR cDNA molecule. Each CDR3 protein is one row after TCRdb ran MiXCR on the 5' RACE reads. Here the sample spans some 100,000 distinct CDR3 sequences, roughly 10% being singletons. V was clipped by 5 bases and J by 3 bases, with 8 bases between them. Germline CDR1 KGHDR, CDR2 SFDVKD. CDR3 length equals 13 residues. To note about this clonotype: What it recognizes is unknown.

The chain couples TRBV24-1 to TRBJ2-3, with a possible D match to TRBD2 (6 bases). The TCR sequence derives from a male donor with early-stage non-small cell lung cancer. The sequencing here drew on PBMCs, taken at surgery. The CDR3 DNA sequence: TGTGCCACCAGTGGGGGGGTTACAGATACGCAGTATTTT. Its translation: CATSGGVTDTQYF.